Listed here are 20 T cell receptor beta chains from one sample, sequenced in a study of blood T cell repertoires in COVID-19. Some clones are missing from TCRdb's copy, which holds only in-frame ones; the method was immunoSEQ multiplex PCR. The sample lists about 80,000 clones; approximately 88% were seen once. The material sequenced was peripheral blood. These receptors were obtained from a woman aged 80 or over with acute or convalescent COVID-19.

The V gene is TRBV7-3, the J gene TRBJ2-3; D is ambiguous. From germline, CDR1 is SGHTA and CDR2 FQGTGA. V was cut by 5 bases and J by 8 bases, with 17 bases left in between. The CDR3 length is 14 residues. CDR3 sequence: CASSPNESPRTQYF. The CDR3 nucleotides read TGTGCCAGCAGCCCAAACGAATCCCCGCGTACGCAGTATTTT.

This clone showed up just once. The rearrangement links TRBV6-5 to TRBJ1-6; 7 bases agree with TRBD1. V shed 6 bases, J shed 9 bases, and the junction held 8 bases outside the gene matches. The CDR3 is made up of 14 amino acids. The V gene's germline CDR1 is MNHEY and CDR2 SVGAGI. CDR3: CASRFPGQTSPLHF. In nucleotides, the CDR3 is TGTGCCAGCAGATTTCCGGGACAGACTTCACCCCTCCACTTT.

The CDR3 reads CASSKVRLAGTNSTDTQYF. The DNA for the CDR3 is TGTGCCAGCAGCAAAGTAAGACTAGCGGGTACAAATAGCACAGATACGCAGTATTTT. The V gene is TRBV21-1, the J gene TRBJ2-3; the table's D gene call, TRBD2, was not cross checked with the DNA. TRBV21-1 is given as a pseudogene. This CDR3 region has 19 residues.

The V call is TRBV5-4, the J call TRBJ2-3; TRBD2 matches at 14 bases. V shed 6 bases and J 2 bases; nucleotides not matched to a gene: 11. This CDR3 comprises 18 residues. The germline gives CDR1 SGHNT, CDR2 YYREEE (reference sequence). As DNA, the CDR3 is TGTGCCAGCACCGCCGGGACTAGCGGGGGAGCAATCACAGATACGCAGTATTTT. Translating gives CASTAGTSGGAITDTQYF.

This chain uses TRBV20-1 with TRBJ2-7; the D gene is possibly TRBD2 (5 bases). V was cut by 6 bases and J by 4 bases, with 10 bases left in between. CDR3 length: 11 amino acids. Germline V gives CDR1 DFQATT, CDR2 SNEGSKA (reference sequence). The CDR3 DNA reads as TGCAGTGCGCCCCGCGGGTACGAGCAGTACTTC. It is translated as CSAPRGYEQYF.

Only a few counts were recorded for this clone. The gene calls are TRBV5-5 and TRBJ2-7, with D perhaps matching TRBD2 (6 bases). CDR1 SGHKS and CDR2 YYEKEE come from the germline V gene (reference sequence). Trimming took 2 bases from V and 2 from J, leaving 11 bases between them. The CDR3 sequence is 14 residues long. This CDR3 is CASSFAGGPYEQYF. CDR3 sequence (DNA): TGTGCCAGCAGCTTTGCCGGGGGACCCTACGAGCAGTACTTC.

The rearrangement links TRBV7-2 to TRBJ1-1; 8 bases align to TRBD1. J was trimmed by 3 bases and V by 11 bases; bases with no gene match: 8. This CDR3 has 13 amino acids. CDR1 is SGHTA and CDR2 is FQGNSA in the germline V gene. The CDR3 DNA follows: TGTGCCGGATCCAGGGGGCCGGACACTGAAGCTTTCTTT. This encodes CAGSRGPDTEAFF.

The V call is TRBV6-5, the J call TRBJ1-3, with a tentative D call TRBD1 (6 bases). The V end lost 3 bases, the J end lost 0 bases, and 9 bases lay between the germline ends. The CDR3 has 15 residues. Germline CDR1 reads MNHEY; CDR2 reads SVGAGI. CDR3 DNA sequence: TGTGCCAGCAGTTATCAGGGGAGCTCTGGAAACACCATATATTTT. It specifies CASSYQGSSGNTIYF.

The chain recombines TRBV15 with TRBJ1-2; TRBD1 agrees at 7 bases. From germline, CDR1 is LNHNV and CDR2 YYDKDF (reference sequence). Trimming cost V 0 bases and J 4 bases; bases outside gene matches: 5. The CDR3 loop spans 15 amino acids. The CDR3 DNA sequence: TGTGCCACCAGCAGAGAAAACAGGGGAAGCTATGGCTACACCTTC. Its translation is CATSRENRGSYGYTF.

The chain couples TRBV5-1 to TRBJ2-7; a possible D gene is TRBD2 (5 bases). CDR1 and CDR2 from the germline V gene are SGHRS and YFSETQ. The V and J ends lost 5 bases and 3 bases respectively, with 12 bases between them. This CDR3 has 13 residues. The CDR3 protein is CASSRGLSYEQYF. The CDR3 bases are TGCGCCAGCAGTCGTGGACTGAGCTACGAGCAGTACTTC.

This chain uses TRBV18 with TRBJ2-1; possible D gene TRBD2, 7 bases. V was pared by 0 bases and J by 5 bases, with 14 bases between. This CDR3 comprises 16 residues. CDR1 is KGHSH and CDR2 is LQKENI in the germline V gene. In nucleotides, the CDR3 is TGTGCCAGCTCACCACCGAGGGGGGGCATAGACAATGAGCAGTTCTTC. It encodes CASSPPRGGIDNEQFF.

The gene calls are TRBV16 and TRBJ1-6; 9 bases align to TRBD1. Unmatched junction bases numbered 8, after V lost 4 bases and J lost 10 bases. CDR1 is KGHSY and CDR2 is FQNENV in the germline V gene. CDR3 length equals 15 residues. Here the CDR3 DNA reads TGTGCCAGCAGCCTATTGACAGGGGGTAGGTCACCCCTCCACTTT. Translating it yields CASSLLTGGRSPLHF. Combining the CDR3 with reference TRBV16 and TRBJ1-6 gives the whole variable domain GEEVAQTPKHLVRGEGQKAKLYCAPIKGHSYVFWYQQVLKNEFKFLISFQNENVFDETGMPKERFSAKCLPNSPCSLEIQATKLEDSAVYFCASSLLTGGRSPLHFGNGTRLTVT.

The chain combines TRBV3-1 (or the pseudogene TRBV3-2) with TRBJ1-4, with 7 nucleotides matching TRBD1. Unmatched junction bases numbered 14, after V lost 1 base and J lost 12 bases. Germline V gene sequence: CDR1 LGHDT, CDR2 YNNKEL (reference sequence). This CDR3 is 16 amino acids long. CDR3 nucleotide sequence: TGTGCCAGCAGCCAAGGGTACCGGGACAGTTCAGTCGAACTGTTTTTT. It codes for CASSQGYRDSSVELFF.

The CDR3 reads CASSRAGGGELFF. CDR3 bases: TGTGCCAGTAGTAGAGCCGGAGGCGGGGAGCTGTTTTTT. The chain links TRBV19 to TRBJ2-2; TRBD2 might be the D (5 bases). Per the germline V gene, CDR1 is LNHDA and CDR2 is SQIVND (reference sequence). This CDR3 has 13 residues. V dropped 4 bases and J dropped 7 bases, with 10 bases sitting between them.

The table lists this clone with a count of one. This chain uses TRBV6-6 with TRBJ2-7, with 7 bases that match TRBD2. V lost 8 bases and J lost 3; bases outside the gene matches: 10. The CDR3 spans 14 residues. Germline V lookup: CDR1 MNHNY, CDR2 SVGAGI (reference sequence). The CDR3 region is CASRTREGNYEQYF. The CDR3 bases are TGTGCCAGCCGAACCAGGGAGGGAAACTACGAGCAGTACTTC.

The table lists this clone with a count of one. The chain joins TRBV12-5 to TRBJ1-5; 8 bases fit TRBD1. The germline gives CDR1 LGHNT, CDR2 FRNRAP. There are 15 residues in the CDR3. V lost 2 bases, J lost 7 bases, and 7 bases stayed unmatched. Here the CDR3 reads CASGLQQGVVQPQHF. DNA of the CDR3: TGTGCTAGTGGTTTGCAACAGGGGGTAGTACAGCCCCAGCATTTT.

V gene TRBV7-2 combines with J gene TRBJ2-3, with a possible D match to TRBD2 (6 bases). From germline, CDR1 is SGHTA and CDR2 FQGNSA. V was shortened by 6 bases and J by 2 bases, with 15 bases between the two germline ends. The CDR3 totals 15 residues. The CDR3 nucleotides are TGTGCCAGCAGATCCGGTGGGACTGTCACAGATACGCAGTATTTT. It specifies CASRSGGTVTDTQYF.

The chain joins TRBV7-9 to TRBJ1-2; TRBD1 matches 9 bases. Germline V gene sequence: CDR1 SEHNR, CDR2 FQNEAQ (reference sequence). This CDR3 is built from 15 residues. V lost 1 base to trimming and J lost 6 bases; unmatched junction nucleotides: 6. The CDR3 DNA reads TGTGCCAGCAGCTTAGGGGGGACAGGGAATGATGGCTACACCTTC. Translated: CASSLGGTGNDGYTF.

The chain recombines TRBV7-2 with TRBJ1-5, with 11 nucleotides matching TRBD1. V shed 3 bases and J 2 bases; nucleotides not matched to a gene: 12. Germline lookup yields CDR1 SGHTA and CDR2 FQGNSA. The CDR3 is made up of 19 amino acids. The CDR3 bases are TGTGCCAGCAGCTTTTACGGGACAGGGGGTGGTAGAGGCAATCAGCCCCAGCATTTT. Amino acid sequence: CASSFYGTGGGRGNQPQHF. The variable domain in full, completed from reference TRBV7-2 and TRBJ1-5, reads GAGVSQSPSNKVTEKGKDVELRCDPISGHTALYWYRQSLGQGLEFLIYFQGNSAPDKSGLPSDRFSAERTGGSVSTLTIQRTQQEDSAVYLCASSFYGTGGGRGNQPQHFGDGTRLSIL.

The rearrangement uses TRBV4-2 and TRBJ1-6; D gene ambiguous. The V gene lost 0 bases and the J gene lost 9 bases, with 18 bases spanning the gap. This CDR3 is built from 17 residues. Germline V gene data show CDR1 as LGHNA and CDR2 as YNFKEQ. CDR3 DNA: TGTGCCAGCAGCCAAGAGTTAACAGTCTCCAATGGTTCACCCCTCCACTTT. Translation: CASSQELTVSNGSPLHF.